Below are 32 T cell receptor beta chains sequenced from a single sample in a study of cytomegalovirus exposure and HLA in healthy donors. Vbeta (60) and Jbeta (13) primers were used in the PCR. Some clones are missing from TCRdb's copy, which holds only in-frame ones; the method was immunoSEQ multiplex PCR. The sample table includes around 140,000 clones. Sample: PBMCs. These receptors were taken from a man between 18 and 29 years old in good health and CMV-seronegative.

On this clone itself: In the same sample, other DNA sequences code for this CDR3. This chain joins TRBV7-9 and TRBJ1-5; TRBD1 matches 11 bases. This CDR3 spans 15 amino acids. Unmatched junction bases numbered 3, after V lost 3 bases and J lost 5 bases. Per germline, CDR1 SEHNR and CDR2 FQNEAQ (reference sequence). CDR3 amino acids: CASSLGGQGDQPQHF. The DNA for the CDR3 is TGTGCCAGCAGCTTGGGGGGACAGGGGGATCAGCCCCAGCATTTT.

The rearrangement links TRBV7-2 to TRBJ2-7, with 8 bases aligning to TRBD1. The CDR3 loop spans 14 amino acids. Germline assignment: CDR1 SGHTA and CDR2 FQGNSA. Trimming at V came to 7 bases and at J to 6 bases, leaving 11 bases not matched to a gene. The CDR3 protein is CASTNPTGASEQYF. The CDR3 coding sequence is TGTGCCAGCACAAACCCGACAGGGGCGAGCGAGCAGTACTTC.

The rearrangement joins TRBV28 to TRBJ2-7; the D gene is possibly TRBD2 (6 bases). The CDR3 covers 13 residues. V was cut by 8 bases and J by 2 bases, with 13 bases left in between. Germline V gene lookup returns CDR1 MDHEN and CDR2 SYDVKM. The CDR3 DNA follows: TGTGCCAGCTTTGGACTACCAACCTACGAGCAGTACTTC. It yields the protein CASFGLPTYEQYF.

The V and J genes are TRBV19 and TRBJ1-5; 7 bases align to TRBD1. The V gene's germline CDR1 is LNHDA and CDR2 SQIVND (reference sequence). The CDR3 is made up of 14 amino acids. Germline trimming cut 6 bases from V and 1 base from J; bases unmatched to any gene: 3. The CDR3 sequence: CASRQGQSNQPQHF. CDR3 sequence (DNA): TGTGCCAGTAGACAGGGACAGAGCAATCAGCCCCAGCATTTT.

The chain uses TRBV18 and TRBJ1-5; D possibly corresponds to TRBD1 (5 bases). V lost 1 base, J lost 2 bases, and 12 bases lay in between. CDR1 is KGHSH, CDR2 LQKENI, per germline. The CDR3 loop spans 16 amino acids. CDR3 region: CASSPRGGAGNQPQHF. In DNA, the CDR3 is TGTGCCAGCTCACCACGAGGAGGGGCGGGCAATCAGCCCCAGCATTTT.

This chain links TRBV21-1 with TRBJ2-3; the table assigns TRBD2, which was not confirmed against the DNA. TRBV21-1 has pseudogene status. This CDR3 comprises 19 residues. CDR3: CASSKVVRTSGRIIVTQYF. The CDR3 DNA sequence: TGTGCCAGCAGCAAAGTGGTAAGGACTAGCGGGAGGATCATAGTTACGCAGTATTTT.

The chain combines TRBV27 with TRBJ1-2, with no clear D. Germline CDR1 and CDR2: MNHEY and SMNVEV (reference sequence). The ends were cut back, 5 bases at V and 4 bases at J, with 14 bases in the middle. The CDR3 extends over 14 amino acids. The CDR3 loop reads CASSPGGVGYGYTF. CDR3 DNA: TGTGCCAGCAGTCCCGGCGGGGTCGGCTATGGCTACACCTTC.

J is TRBJ1-4 and V is TRBV6-5; TRBD1 is a possible D gene (6 bases). CDR1 is MNHEY, CDR2 SVGAGI, per germline. The CDR3 sequence is 14 residues long. V shed 6 bases and J shed 2 bases, with 10 bases lying between them. The CDR3 region is CASSRQVTNEKLFF. CDR3 DNA: TGTGCCAGCAGCCGACAGGTCACTAATGAAAAACTGTTTTTT.

V and J are TRBV9 and TRBJ2-7; 8 bases fit TRBD1. Germline V gene data show CDR1 as SGDLS and CDR2 as YYNGEE. The length of the CDR3 is 17 residues. V gave up 4 bases and J gave up 0 bases; unmatched junction bases: 12. CDR3 amino acids: CASSPPPDRVLSYEQYF. The CDR3 DNA reads TGTGCCAGCAGCCCACCTCCGGACAGGGTACTCTCCTACGAGCAGTACTTC.

This chain links TRBV6-1 with TRBJ2-6, with D maybe TRBD2 (6 bases). With 8 bases removed from V and 2 bases from J, the gap between germline ends came to 13 bases. Germline V gene data show CDR1 as MNHNS and CDR2 as SASEGT. The CDR3 totals 15 residues. The CDR3 nucleotides read TGTGCCAGCTTCCACGGAGGGGCTGGGGCCAACGTCCTGACTTTC. This gives the protein CASFHGGAGANVLTF.

The rearrangement links TRBV7-9 to TRBJ2-3; 8 bases fit TRBD1. J lost 0 bases, V lost 2 bases, and 4 bases had no gene match. The CDR3 sequence is 16 residues long. Germline V lookup: CDR1 SEHNR, CDR2 FQNEAQ (reference sequence). The chain's CDR3 is CASSLPRGRSTDTQYF. The DNA for the CDR3 is TGTGCCAGCAGCTTACCCAGGGGGCGAAGCACAGATACGCAGTATTTT.

This chain joins TRBV11-1 and TRBJ2-3, with D maybe TRBD2 (6 bases). From germline, CDR1 is SGHAT and CDR2 FQDESV (reference sequence). Trimming shortened V by 3 bases and J by 5 bases, and 9 bases separated the two germline ends. The CDR3 is 13 amino acids. This CDR3 reads CASSLAGGDTQYF. The CDR3 DNA sequence: TGTGCCAGCAGCTTGGCCGGGGGAGATACGCAGTATTTT.

This chain joins TRBV7-9 and TRBJ2-1; D possibly corresponds to TRBD2 (6 bases). Trimming cost V 5 bases and J 8 bases, with 7 bases left between them. The germline V gene encodes CDR1 SEHNR and CDR2 FQNEAQ (reference sequence). The CDR3 covers 11 residues. CDR3 sequence: CASSPGDEQFF. CDR3 nucleotides: TGTGCCAGCAGCCCGGGGGATGAGCAGTTCTTC.

This chain uses TRBV6-6 with TRBJ1-2, with TRBD1 matching over 10 bases. V shed 5 bases and J 1 base; nucleotides not matched to a gene: 4. This CDR3 is built from 15 residues. Looked up from germline, CDR1 is MNHNY and CDR2 is SVGAGI (reference sequence). CDR3 nucleotides: TGTGCCAGCAGTGGGGACAGGGGCGTTAACTATGGCTACACCTTC. The encoded protein is CASSGDRGVNYGYTF.

The chain has TRBV28 and TRBJ2-1, with D possibly TRBD2 on 6 matching bases. This CDR3 contains 16 residues. Between the trimmed V and J ends, which lost 4 bases and 6 bases, there was a span of 19 bases. Germline V gene data show CDR1 as MDHEN and CDR2 as SYDVKM. CDR3 sequence: CASSSPEGGGINEQFF. CDR3 bases: TGTGCCAGCAGTTCACCCGAGGGAGGAGGGATCAATGAGCAGTTCTTC.

The chain links TRBV5-1 to TRBJ2-7; 7 nucleotides agree with TRBD1. The CDR3 has 15 amino acids. J lost 3 bases, V lost 0 bases, and 6 bases had no gene match. Germline V gene sequence: CDR1 SGHRS, CDR2 YFSETQ. CDR3 in amino acids: CASSLGGQLVYEQYF. The CDR3 bases are TGCGCCAGCAGCTTGGGGGGACAGCTCGTCTACGAGCAGTACTTC.

The V gene is TRBV6-6, the J gene TRBJ2-1; the D is unclear. Germline assignment: CDR1 MNHNY and CDR2 SVGAGI (reference sequence). V lost 2 bases and J lost 2, with 13 bases in between. The CDR3 has 16 residues. The CDR3 nucleotides are TGTGCCAGCAGTTACAGCCTGGAAGGAGCCTACAATGAGCAGTTCTTC. Its protein product is CASSYSLEGAYNEQFF.

The chain joins TRBV14 to TRBJ2-1; no reliable D call. Trimming left V 1 base short and J 10 bases short, with 11 bases between. Looked up from germline, CDR1 is SGHDN and CDR2 is FVKESK. CDR3 length: 13 amino acids. In nucleotides, the CDR3 is TGTGCCAGCAGCCAAGTGATCGGTCACGAGCAGTTCTTC. Translating gives CASSQVIGHEQFF.

The chain couples TRBV6-6 to TRBJ1-1, with D uncertain. Between the trimmed V and J ends, which lost 3 bases and 7 bases, there was a span of 3 bases. The CDR3 covers 10 residues. Germline V gene sequence: CDR1 MNHNY, CDR2 SVGAGI (reference sequence). CDR3 amino acids: CASSYYEAFF. The CDR3 DNA sequence: TGTGCCAGCAGTTATTATGAAGCTTTCTTT.

The J gene is TRBJ1-2, the V gene TRBV25-1, with D tentatively TRBD1 (6 bases). Germline V gene data show CDR1 as MGHDK and CDR2 as SYGVNS. The CDR3 is 17 residues long. V lost 4 bases, J lost 0 bases, and 18 bases lay in between. The chain's CDR3 is CASSGGLGGRANYGYTF. In DNA form, the CDR3 reads TGTGCCAGCAGTGGGGGACTGGGGGGGCGAGCTAACTATGGCTACACCTTC.

J is TRBJ2-3 and V is TRBV4-3; perhaps TRBD2 as D (6 bases). This CDR3 is built from 16 residues. CDR1 and CDR2 (germline): LGHNA, YSLEER. Trimming cost V 0 bases and J 5 bases, with 15 bases left between them. In DNA form, the CDR3 reads TGCGCCAGCAGCCAAGATCCTAGCGTGGGGGGAGATACGCAGTATTTT. Translated, it gives CASSQDPSVGGDTQYF.

The chain uses TRBV11-3 and TRBJ2-2, with 9 bases that match TRBD2. This CDR3 contains 14 residues. V dropped 6 bases and J dropped 8; count of bases not matched to a gene: 7. The germline V gene encodes CDR1 SGHNT and CDR2 YENEEA. The CDR3 DNA sequence: TGTGCCAGCAGTGGTGCGGGGGGGCAAGGGGAGCTGTTTTTT. Translating gives CASSGAGGQGELFF.

The chain has TRBV6-9 and TRBJ2-2; 8 bases are a match to TRBD1. The V gene's germline CDR1 is MNHGY and CDR2 SVAAGI. There are 18 residues in the CDR3. V lost 2 bases and J lost 4; bases outside the gene matches: 12. The CDR3 protein is CASSYSRWTGLPTGELFF. The CDR3 nucleotides read TGTGCCAGCAGTTATAGCCGATGGACAGGGCTCCCCACCGGGGAGCTGTTTTTT.

The V gene is TRBV4-1, the J gene TRBJ2-3; 11 nucleotides match TRBD2. CDR1 is MGHRA and CDR2 is YSYEKL in the germline V gene. There are 16 residues in the CDR3. Unmatched junction bases numbered 6, after V lost 5 bases and J lost 2 bases. CDR3 sequence (DNA): TGCGCCAGCAGCAGGCGGACTAGCGGGCACACAGATACGCAGTATTTT. This encodes CASSRRTSGHTDTQYF.

The chain has TRBV18 and TRBJ2-1; TRBD1 matches 10 bases. The CDR3 spans 18 residues. Looked up from germline, CDR1 is KGHSH and CDR2 is LQKENI. Trimming took 2 bases from V and 6 from J; bases not matched to a gene: 13. CDR3 bases: TGTGCCAGCTCACCAGGGGCTCCCGGGACAGGGGCTCGCAATGAGCAGTTCTTC. Amino acids: CASSPGAPGTGARNEQFF.

V is TRBV30 and J is TRBJ1-2; D gene uncertain. The CDR3 length is 13 residues. V was clipped by 6 bases and J by 0 bases, with 11 bases between them. Germline V CDR1 and CDR2: GTSNPN, SVGIG (reference sequence). The CDR3 coding sequence is TGTGCCTGCACTGTACCATCTAACTATGGCTACACCTTC. It encodes CACTVPSNYGYTF.

The rearrangement links TRBV27 to TRBJ2-7; TRBD1 is a possible D gene (6 bases). The CDR3 is 15 amino acids. Germline V gene sequence: CDR1 MNHEY, CDR2 SMNVEV (reference sequence). V was clipped by 3 bases and J by 2 bases, with 14 bases between them. The CDR3 DNA reads TGTGCCAGCAGTTTGACCCCAGGGGCTCCCTACGAGCAGTACTTC. This translates into CASSLTPGAPYEQYF.

Concerning this clone: The junction shows a germline mismatch at one end, possibly a read error. The V gene is TRBV11-2, the J gene TRBJ1-2; TRBD1 matches 7 bases. Germline CDR1 reads SGHAT; CDR2 reads FQNNGV. The CDR3 has 13 amino acids. This CDR3 reads CASSLDRVRGYTF. The CDR3 nucleotides read TGTGCCAGCAGCCTAGACAGGGTGAGGGGCTACACCTTC. Combining the CDR3 with reference TRBV11-2 and TRBJ1-2 gives the whole variable domain EAGVAQSPRYKIIEKRQSVAFWCNPISGHATLYWYQQILGQGPKLLIQFQNNGVVDDSQLPKDRFSAERLKGVDSTLKIQPAKLEDSAVYLCASSLDRVRGYTFGSGTRLTVV.

This chain connects TRBV7-2 to TRBJ1-1; 8 bases are a match to TRBD1. Germline CDR1 reads SGHTA; CDR2 reads FQGNSA. The CDR3 length is 16 residues. V trimming: 5 bases; J trimming: 1 base; junction bases outside the gene matches: 9. DNA of the CDR3: TGTGCCAGCAGCCGACCCTCCGGGACAGGGAACACTGAAGCTTTCTTT. It translates to CASSRPSGTGNTEAFF.

The chain uses TRBV7-2 and TRBJ2-7, with a possible D match to TRBD2 (5 bases). Trimming stripped 6 bases from V and 3 bases from J, with 12 bases between. Per germline, CDR1 SGHTA and CDR2 FQGNSA. The CDR3 contains 13 residues. CDR3 nucleotide sequence: TGTGCCAGCAGATCGGACTGGGGCTACGAGCAGTACTTC. It encodes CASRSDWGYEQYF.

The CDR3 sequence: CASSLVAAMNTEAFF. CDR3 in DNA: TGTGCCAGCAGCTTAGTGGCAGCGATGAACACTGAAGCTTTCTTT. The gene calls are TRBV7-9 and TRBJ1-1; D gene uncertain. There are 15 residues in the CDR3. Germline V gene sequence: CDR1 SEHNR, CDR2 FQNEAQ (reference sequence). Between the trimmed V and J ends, which lost 1 base and 0 bases, there was a span of 9 bases.

The rearrangement joins TRBV4-3 to TRBJ2-5, with 7 bases fitting TRBD2. Unmatched junction bases numbered 8, after V lost 1 base and J lost 3 bases. Germline V gives CDR1 LGHNA, CDR2 YSLEER. CDR3 length: 16 residues. The CDR3 bases are TGCGCCAGCAGCCAAGGAGGGGCGGGAGTTAAAGAGACCCAGTACTTC. Its translation is CASSQGGAGVKETQYF.